What follows is one T cell receptor (beta chain) and its context. Its specificity is not known. Some clones are missing from TCRdb's copy, which holds only in-frame ones; the method was immunoSEQ multiplex PCR. The sample includes some 120,000 clones, about 90% of them seen just once. The data were obtained in a study of T cell responses to AZD1222 COVID-19 vaccine. Study outcomes and limitations: Mapped onto spike, vaccine-associated CD4 TCRs spanned it and were dominant at 160-218 and 743-854.

The TCR comes from an adult in good health. The sequences come from peripheral blood, collected on day 0 of AZD1222 vaccination.

CDR3 amino acids: CASSINNEQFF. In DNA, the CDR3 is TGTGCCAGCAGCATTAACAATGAGCAGTTCTTC. V and J are TRBV6-2 or TRBV6-3 and TRBJ2-1; D remains ambiguous. CDR1 is MNHEY, CDR2 SVGEGT, per germline. This CDR3 region has 11 residues. V gave up 6 bases and J gave up 5 bases, with 5 bases separating them.